The entry below gives a single TCR beta chain sequence along with its context. The data were taken from a study of Ad26.COV2.S vaccination and SARS-CoV-2 variants. The overall study: The vaccine Ad26.COV2.S was put into the muscle once, or twice with 56 days between.

Treatment indicated: 15 to 20 received Ad26.COV2.S at low or high dose, single or two shots; five or six received placebo; per-sample allocation not given. Collection of samples fell on day 63 after the first vaccine or placebo injection. Within Boston, the person who donated was an adult of 18-55 years. Clones were read by immunoSEQ multiplex PCR, and TCRdb kept only the in-frame ones, dropping some. This repertoire shows about 350,000 clones, 75% to 90% found once; its top ten account for about 11%. CDR3 size: 14 residues. From germline, CDR1 is LNHDA and CDR2 SQIVND (reference sequence). J lost 7 bases, V lost 11 bases, and 11 bases had no gene match.

This sequence originates from a person aged 18 to 59 who received the Ad26.COV2.S COVID-19 vaccine or a placebo. This chain joins TRBV19 and TRBJ1-2, with 12 positions matching TRBD1. The starting material was peripheral blood, obtained in a trial of Ad26.COV2.S vaccine versus placebo. Here the CDR3 reads CALKGGQGASGYTF. CDR3 DNA sequence: TGTGCCCTCAAGGGGGGACAGGGGGCTTCTGGCTACACCTTC.